This T cell receptor (beta chain) was profiled in a study of T-cell reconstitution after alpha-beta-depleted transplantation in children. Unique molecular identifiers tagged the TCRbeta library. MiXCR, applied by TCRdb to the PCR reads, yields one record per CDR3 protein. Here the sample spans roughly 500,000 distinct CDR3 sequences, about 33% being singletons. CDR1 is DFQATT and CDR2 is SNEGSKA in the germline V gene (reference sequence). The CDR3 runs to 12 residues. V was clipped by 4 bases and J by 1 base, with 7 bases between them. The TCR was taken from a human donor who donated a stem cell graft to a child with aplastic anemia. The sample in question was PBMCs from the stem cell graft donor, obtained from the stem cell graft. The chain employs TRBV20-1 and TRBJ1-1; D remains ambiguous. CDR3 sequence (DNA): TGCAGTGCTAAGAAGGAGAACACTGAAGCTTTCTTT. Its translation: CSAKKENTEAFF.